This TCR beta chain appears in the sequencing data of a study of cytomegalovirus exposure and HLA in healthy donors. 13 Jbeta primers and 60 Vbeta primers were used for the PCR. Here immunoSEQ multiplex PCR was the method, and the copy in TCRdb shows in-frame clones only, minus some. The sample contains roughly 150,000 clones, approximately 79% of which appear only once. Trimming left V 6 bases short and J 0 bases short, with 9 bases between. There are 14 residues in the CDR3. The germline CDR1 and CDR2 sequences are MNHNS and SASEGT. The origin of this receptor is a male donor in good health and CMV-seronegative. The chain is built from TRBV6-1 and TRBJ1-3; a possible D gene is TRBD1 (5 bases). Source material: PBMCs. CDR3 protein: CASRQATSGNTIYF. Written as DNA, the CDR3 is TGTGCCAGCAGACAGGCGACCTCTGGAAACACCATATATTTT.